What follows are 31 T cell receptor beta chains derived from one specimen sequenced in a study of breast tumors, draining lymph nodes, adjacent tissues. TCRdb redid the calling of the multiplex PCR reads with MiXCR, one entry per CDR3 protein. The sample comprises a few hundred thousand distinct CDR3 sequences, less than 40% of which are singletons, and 3% to 4% rests with the top ten. Samples came from axillary lymph nodes draining the breast cancer. Input material: axillary lymph node tissue. These receptors originate from a female donor with breast cancer. Some clones in this sample may be carry-over from other donors' samples.

In this sample, this clonotype turned up many times. V gene TRBV7-6 combines with J gene TRBJ2-5; TRBD1 agrees at 9 bases. With 4 bases clipped from V and 5 bases from J, the junction kept 8 bases outside the gene matches. The V gene's germline CDR1 is SGHVS and CDR2 FNYEAQ. The CDR3 covers 15 residues. The CDR3 reads CASSSGQGPGETQYF. DNA of the CDR3: TGTGCCAGCAGCTCGGGACAGGGTCCGGGGGAGACCCAGTACTTC.

In its sample, this clonotype was seen a few times. Since no conserved phenylalanine or tryptophan closes the CDR3, a read error is the likely cause. The chain combines TRBV7-3 with TRBJ1-2; D uncertain. The CDR3 is 14 residues long. V shed 1 base and J shed 1 base, with 7 bases lying between them. The germline CDR1 and CDR2 sequences are SGHTA and FQGTGA. CDR3 DNA sequence: TGTGCCAGCAGCTTAAGTGGCGGTAACTATGGCTACACCCTC. Its protein product is CASSLSGGNYGYTL.

This clonotype was observed a handful of times. Just one base apart from a much larger clone, this may be a read error. No conserved phenylalanine or tryptophan is present at the end of the CDR3, so a read error is the likely explanation. The gene calls are TRBV19 and TRBJ1-2, with D possibly matching TRBD1 (6 bases). The CDR3 is made up of 14 amino acids. V was cut by 7 bases and J by 4 bases, with 16 bases left in between. Germline loops: CDR1 LNHDA, CDR2 SQIVND (reference sequence). Here the CDR3 DNA reads TGTGCCAGTATCAGTACACAGGGTCGCTATGGCTACACCCTC. Its protein is CASISTQGRYGYTL.

The V gene is TRBV7-2, the J gene TRBJ2-3, with TRBD2 identical over 8 bases. Germline trimming cut 5 bases from V and 0 bases from J; bases unmatched to any gene: 7. The CDR3 is 16 residues long. Germline loops: CDR1 SGHTA, CDR2 FQGNSA. The CDR3 DNA reads as TGTGCCAGCAGCCCGGGACTAGGGGTTAGCACAGATACGCAGTATTTT. Its protein is CASSPGLGVSTDTQYF.

The sample holds a few counts of this clonotype. The chain has TRBV28 and TRBJ2-6; 11 bases agree with TRBD2. The ends lost 3 bases at V and 2 bases at J; junction bases unmatched: 9. Germline V CDR1 and CDR2: MDHEN, SYDVKM. This CDR3 comprises 19 residues. Here the CDR3 DNA reads TGTGCCAGCAGTTTTATCCTAGCGGGAGGCTTTCCTGGGGCCAACGTCCTGACTTTC. As protein: CASSFILAGGFPGANVLTF.

This clonotype was detected ten times or more. The chain couples TRBV2 to TRBJ1-1, with a possible D match to TRBD1 (6 bases). The length of the CDR3 is 16 residues. The V and J ends lost 0 bases and 5 bases respectively, with 16 bases between them. From germline, CDR1 is SNHLY and CDR2 FYNNEI. CDR3 sequence: CASSEAGTGWRTEAFF. In DNA form, the CDR3 reads TGTGCCAGCAGTGAAGCTGGTACAGGGTGGAGAACTGAAGCTTTCTTT.

The sample holds many counts of this clonotype. The V call is TRBV4-3, the J call TRBJ2-1, with a tentative D call TRBD2 (7 bases). The CDR3 runs 13 residues. V dropped 3 bases and J dropped 13 bases, with 16 bases sitting between them. The germline CDR1 and CDR2 sequences are LGHNA and YSLEER. The CDR3, as DNA: TGCGCCAGCAGCCATCCTGGCGGGGGCACCCAGTTCTTC. It codes for CASSHPGGGTQFF.

This clonotype was counted ten times or more. The chain carries TRBV4-2 and TRBJ2-1; D ambiguous. Trimming left V 0 bases short and J 8 bases short, with 11 bases between. Germline CDR1 and CDR2: LGHNA and YNFKEQ. The CDR3 runs to 14 residues. The DNA for the CDR3 is TGTGCCAGCAGCCAAGATACCGCGTTCGATGAGCAGTTCTTC. This gives the protein CASSQDTAFDEQFF.

The chain has TRBV2 and TRBJ2-1; 9 nucleotides agree with TRBD2. Per the germline V gene, CDR1 is SNHLY and CDR2 is FYNNEI. With V trimmed by 9 bases and J by 7 bases, 13 bases remained unmatched. The CDR3 is 15 amino acids. CDR3 DNA: TGTGCCAGTGGGGGAAGCGGGAGGTATGGAAATGAGCAGTTCTTC. Amino acids: CASGGSGRYGNEQFF.

The chain combines TRBV2 with TRBJ1-6, with a tentative D call TRBD1 (5 bases). The germline gives CDR1 SNHLY, CDR2 FYNNEI. V lost 11 bases, J lost 9 bases, and 14 bases lay in between. This CDR3 spans 12 amino acids. CDR3 DNA sequence: TGTGCCGGGGGACGGGCGCCTTCACCCCTCCACTTT. This sequence encodes CAGGRAPSPLHF.

This clonotype was seen repeatedly, ten times or more. The chain is built from TRBV7-3 and TRBJ2-2, with 10 bases identical to TRBD2. From germline, CDR1 is SGHTA and CDR2 FQGTGA. Trimming cost V 2 bases and J 5 bases; bases outside gene matches: 8. The CDR3 has 17 amino acids. The CDR3 here is CASSLGGALAGTGELFF. Here the CDR3 DNA reads TGTGCCAGCAGCTTAGGAGGTGCACTAGCGGGAACCGGGGAGCTGTTTTTT.

Many counts were recorded for this clonotype. This chain uses TRBV19 with TRBJ2-7; D is unresolved. Trimming stripped 3 bases from V and 4 bases from J, with 10 bases between. This CDR3 spans 13 amino acids. CDR1 is LNHDA, CDR2 SQIVND, per germline (reference sequence). CDR3 region: CASSMARSYEQYF. The CDR3 DNA reads as TGTGCCAGTAGTATGGCTCGGTCGTACGAGCAGTACTTC.

The table lists this clonotype with a few counts. A much larger clone sits a single nucleotide away, making a read error possible. The genes are TRBV14 and TRBJ1-2, with D possibly being TRBD1 (5 bases). CDR3 length: 15 residues. The germline gives CDR1 SGHDN, CDR2 FVKESK. The CDR3 DNA is TGTGCCAGCAGCCAAGAAGGCGGGGGAGACTTGGGCTCCACCTTC. It translates to CASSQEGGGDLGSTF.

V gene TRBV5-4 combines with J gene TRBJ2-5; D is possibly TRBD1 or TRBD2 (5 bases each). Trimming took 2 bases from V and 7 from J, leaving 9 bases between them. The CDR3 length is 12 residues. Germline V gene lookup returns CDR1 SGHNT and CDR2 YYREEE (reference sequence). The CDR3, as DNA: TGTGCCAGCAGCTTTTTTGGGGGGACCCAGTACTTC. Its translation: CASSFFGGTQYF.

This clonotype was seen many times. V gene TRBV25-1 combines with J gene TRBJ2-1; 7 bases match TRBD1. CDR3 length: 14 residues. CDR1 and CDR2 (germline): MGHDK, SYGVNS. V lost 4 bases to trimming and J lost 13 bases; unmatched junction nucleotides: 13. The CDR3 is CASSAETGSLPQFF. As DNA, the CDR3 is TGTGCCAGCAGTGCCGAGACAGGGAGTTTGCCCCAGTTCTTC.

The chain recombines TRBV15 with TRBJ1-2; TRBD1 agrees at 7 bases. CDR3 length equals 14 residues. The trim removed 1 base at V and 4 bases at J, leaving 3 bases unmatched. Germline V lookup: CDR1 LNHNV, CDR2 YYDKDF (reference sequence). CDR3 nucleotide sequence: TGTGCCACCAGCAGAGGGGACAGCCTCTATGGCTACACCTTC. This gives the protein CATSRGDSLYGYTF. The variable domain in full, with the rest retrieved from reference TRBV15 and TRBJ1-2, is DAMVIQNPRYQVTQFGKPVTLSCSQTLNHNVMYWYQQKSSQAPKLLFHYYDKDFNNEADTPDNFQSRRPNTSFCFLDIRSPGLGDTAMYLCATSRGDSLYGYTFGSGTRLTVV.

Many counts were recorded for this clonotype. This chain joins TRBV15 and TRBJ2-7, with 9 bases aligning to TRBD2. Trimming at V came to 3 bases and at J to 5 bases, leaving 5 bases not matched to a gene. The CDR3 is 14 amino acids. Germline assignment: CDR1 LNHNV and CDR2 YYDKDF (reference sequence). CDR3 DNA sequence: TGTGCCACCAGCAGGACCGGGACTAGCAACGAGCAGTACTTC. It specifies CATSRTGTSNEQYF.

The chain is built from TRBV7-2 and TRBJ1-5; tentatively, D is TRBD1 (5 bases). The CDR3 consists of 16 residues. Between the trimmed V and J ends, which lost 5 bases and 8 bases, there was a span of 22 bases. The V gene's germline CDR1 is SGHTA and CDR2 FQGNSA. The chain's CDR3 is CASSPPGPLTGEPQHF. In DNA, the CDR3 is TGTGCCAGCAGCCCTCCGGGACCTCTAACCGGGGAGCCCCAGCATTTT. The full variable domain, completed using reference TRBV7-2 and TRBJ1-5, is GAGVSQSPSNKVTEKGKDVELRCDPISGHTALYWYRQSLGQGLEFLIYFQGNSAPDKSGLPSDRFSAERTGGSVSTLTIQRTQQEDSAVYLCASSPPGPLTGEPQHFGDGTRLSIL.

Remarks on this clonotype: A much larger clone is a single base away; this may be a read error. This chain joins TRBV7-2 and TRBJ2-2; D ambiguous. The CDR3 runs to 15 residues. The germline gives CDR1 SGHTA, CDR2 FQGNSA. CDR3 DNA: TGTGCCAGCAGCCCTCGGTTCCGGACCACCCGGGAGCTGTTTTTT. It is translated as CASSPRFRTTRELFF. The full variable domain, its missing parts supplied by reference TRBV7-2 and TRBJ2-2, is GAGVSQSPSNKVTEKGKDVELRCDPISGHTALYWYRQSLGQGLEFLIYFQGNSAPDKSGLPSDRFSAERTGGSVSTLTIQRTQQEDSAVYLCASSPRFRTTRELFFGEGSRLTVL.

This clonotype was picked up many times. The J gene is TRBJ2-3, the V gene TRBV10-2, with D perhaps TRBD1 (5 bases). Germline V gene data show CDR1 as WSHSY and CDR2 as SAAADI. V lost 6 bases and J lost 2, with 18 bases in between. The CDR3 extends over 16 amino acids. CDR3 in DNA: TGCGCCAGCAGCCGACAGTTTCTAATTCTCACAGATACGCAGTATTTT. Translation gives CASSRQFLILTDTQYF.

About this clonotype itself: The junction departs from germline at one end; a sequencing error may be responsible. V gene TRBV7-6 combines with J gene TRBJ1-3, with D tentatively TRBD1 (6 bases). The germline V gene has CDR1 SGHVS and CDR2 FNYEAQ. The CDR3 totals 14 residues. This CDR3 reads CAGSLGGTGNTIYF. The CDR3 nucleotides read TGTGCCGGCAGCTTAGGCGGGACAGGAAACACCATATATTTT.

This clonotype was observed many times. The chain couples TRBV10-3 to TRBJ2-5; no clear D gene. Between the trimmed V and J ends, which lost 6 bases and 0 bases, there was a span of 5 bases. Germline V gene lookup returns CDR1 ENHRY and CDR2 SYGVKD. CDR3 size: 12 residues. The CDR3: CAISGDQETQYF. The CDR3 DNA reads TGTGCCATCAGCGGAGACCAAGAGACCCAGTACTTC.

Ten or more counts support this clonotype. V usage is TRBV7-9 and J usage is TRBJ2-4; D is possibly TRBD1 or TRBD2 (5 bases each). Trimming took 5 bases from V and 9 from J, leaving 20 bases between them. The CDR3 runs to 15 residues. Germline V lookup: CDR1 SEHNR, CDR2 FQNEAQ (reference sequence). The CDR3 DNA is TGTGCCAGCAGCCCCTCAGGTCCCAGGGCGGGCATTCAGTACTTC. Translation gives CASSPSGPRAGIQYF.

The sample holds a few counts of this clonotype. The V call is TRBV28, the J call TRBJ2-2, with D maybe TRBD2 (6 bases). CDR3 length: 16 amino acids. V gave up 1 base and J gave up 2 bases, with 11 bases separating them. Germline V CDR1 and CDR2: MDHEN, SYDVKM. CDR3 bases: TGTGCCAGCAGTTTATTGGCGGGACTTAACACCGGGGAGCTGTTTTTT. Encoded protein: CASSLLAGLNTGELFF.

This clonotype came up many times. V usage is TRBV4-1 and J usage is TRBJ1-4, with D possibly TRBD1 on 6 matching bases. CDR3 length: 15 amino acids. V was pared by 0 bases and J by 7 bases, with 12 bases between. The germline gives CDR1 MGHRA, CDR2 YSYEKL. In DNA, the CDR3 is TGCGCCAGCAGCCAAGAGGGGGCTTTGGGTGAAAAACTGTTTTTT. It translates to CASSQEGALGEKLFF.

This clonotype was seen repeatedly, ten times or more. The CDR3 region has the DNA TGTGCCAGCAGCCTACGGGGTTCCGAGAATTCACCCCTCCACTTT. It encodes CASSLRGSENSPLHF. This chain connects TRBV13 to TRBJ1-6; D is uncertain. Per germline, CDR1 PRHDT and CDR2 FYEKMQ (reference sequence). This CDR3 is built from 15 residues. V was cut by 5 bases and J by 7 bases, with 15 bases left in between. The whole variable domain, filled in from reference TRBV13 and TRBJ1-6, reads AAGVIQSPRHLIKEKRETATLKCYPIPRHDTVYWYQQGPGQDPQFLISFYEKMQSDKGSIPDRFSAQQFSDYHSELNMSSLELGDSALYFCASSLRGSENSPLHFGNGTRLTVT.

The gene calls are TRBV20-1 and TRBJ1-1; D is uncertain. The CDR3 length is 13 residues. Germline V gene lookup returns CDR1 DFQATT and CDR2 SNEGSKA (reference sequence). V was cut by 0 bases and J by 1 base, with 6 bases left in between. The CDR3 loop reads CSARDMRNTEAFF. In nucleotides, the CDR3 is TGCAGTGCTAGAGATATGAGGAACACTGAAGCTTTCTTT.

In this sample, this clonotype turned up many times. The rearrangement uses TRBV19 and TRBJ2-7; 9 bases map to TRBD2. V lost 6 bases and J lost 3; bases outside the gene matches: 3. The CDR3 has 13 residues. In germline, CDR1 is LNHDA, CDR2 SQIVND (reference sequence). The CDR3 coding sequence is TGTGCCAGTAGACTAGCGGGTAGCTACGAGCAGTACTTC. This gives the protein CASRLAGSYEQYF.

This clonotype showed up many times. The CDR3 loop reads CASSLGDRLLLYEQYF. CDR3 bases: TGCGCCAGCAGCTTGGGTGACAGGCTACTACTCTACGAGCAGTACTTC. The rearrangement joins TRBV5-1 to TRBJ2-7; D possibly corresponds to TRBD1 (6 bases). V was trimmed by 0 bases and J by 3 bases, leaving 16 bases between them. CDR3 length: 16 residues. Germline assignment: CDR1 SGHRS and CDR2 YFSETQ.

This clonotype turned up a few times. This sequence may be a read error, since a much larger clone differs from it by one base. The genes are TRBV11-3 and TRBJ2-1, with TRBD2 identical over 7 bases. Germline V gives CDR1 SGHNT, CDR2 YENEEA. CDR3 length equals 16 residues. Germline trimming cut 5 bases from V and 0 bases from J; bases unmatched to any gene: 7. The CDR3 nucleotides are TGTGCCAGCAGCCTCCAGGGAGGGGCCTCCTACAATGAGCAGTTCTTC. Translating gives CASSLQGGASYNEQFF.

This rearrangement joins TRBV3-1 to TRBJ2-2; 8 bases map to TRBD2. V was pared by 6 bases and J by 3 bases, with 9 bases of the junction left unmatched. The CDR3 spans 16 residues. Germline CDR1 reads LGHDT; CDR2 reads YNNKEL (reference sequence). The CDR3 DNA follows: TGTGCCAGCAGTATCGGTCCGGGACTAGACACCGGGGAGCTGTTTTTT. Translated: CASSIGPGLDTGELFF.